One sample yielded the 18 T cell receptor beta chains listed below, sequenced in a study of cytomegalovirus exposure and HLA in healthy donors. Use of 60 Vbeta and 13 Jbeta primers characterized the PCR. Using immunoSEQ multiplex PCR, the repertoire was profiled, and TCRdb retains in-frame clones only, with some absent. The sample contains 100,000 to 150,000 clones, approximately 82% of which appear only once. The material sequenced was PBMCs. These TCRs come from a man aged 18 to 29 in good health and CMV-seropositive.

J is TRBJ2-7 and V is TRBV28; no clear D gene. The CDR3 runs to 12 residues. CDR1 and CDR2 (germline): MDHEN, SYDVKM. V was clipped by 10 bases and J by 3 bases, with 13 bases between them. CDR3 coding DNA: TGTGCCAACTCCGAATGGAGCTACGAGCAGTACTTC. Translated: CANSEWSYEQYF.

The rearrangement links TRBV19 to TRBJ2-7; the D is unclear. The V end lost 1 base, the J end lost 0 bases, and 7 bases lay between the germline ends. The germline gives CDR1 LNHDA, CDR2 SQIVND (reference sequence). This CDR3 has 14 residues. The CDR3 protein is CASSIGGHSYEQYF. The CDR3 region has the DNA TGTGCCAGTAGTATAGGTGGGCACTCCTACGAGCAGTACTTC.

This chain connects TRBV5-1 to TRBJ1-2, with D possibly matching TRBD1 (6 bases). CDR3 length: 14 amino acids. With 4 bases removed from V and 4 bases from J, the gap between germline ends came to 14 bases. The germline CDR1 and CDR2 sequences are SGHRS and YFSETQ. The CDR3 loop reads CASSSNRVGYGYTF. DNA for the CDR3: TGCGCCAGCAGCAGTAACAGGGTCGGCTATGGCTACACCTTC.

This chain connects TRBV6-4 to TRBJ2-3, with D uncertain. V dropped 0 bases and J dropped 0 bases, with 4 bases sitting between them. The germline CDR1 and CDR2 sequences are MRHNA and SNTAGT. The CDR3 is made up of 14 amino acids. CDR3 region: CASSDSASTDTQYF. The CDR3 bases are TGTGCCAGCAGTGACTCGGCTAGCACAGATACGCAGTATTTT.

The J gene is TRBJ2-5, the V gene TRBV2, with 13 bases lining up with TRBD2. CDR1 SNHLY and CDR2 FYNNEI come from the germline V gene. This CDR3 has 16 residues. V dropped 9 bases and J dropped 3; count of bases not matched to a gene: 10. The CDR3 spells CARKTSGGAWEETQYF. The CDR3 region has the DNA TGTGCCAGAAAAACTAGCGGGGGGGCTTGGGAAGAGACCCAGTACTTC.

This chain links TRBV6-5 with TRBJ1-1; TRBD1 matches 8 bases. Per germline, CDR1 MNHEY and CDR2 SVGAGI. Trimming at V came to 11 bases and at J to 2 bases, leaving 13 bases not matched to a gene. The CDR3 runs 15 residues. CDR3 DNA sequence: TGTGCCTCTAGGGGCAGGGGGCGCGGAAACACTGAAGCTTTCTTT. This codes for CASRGRGRGNTEAFF.

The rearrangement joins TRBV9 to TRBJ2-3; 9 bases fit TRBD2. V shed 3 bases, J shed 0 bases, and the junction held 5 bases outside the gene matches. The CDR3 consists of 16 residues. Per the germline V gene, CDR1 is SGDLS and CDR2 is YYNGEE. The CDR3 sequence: CASSGLAGASTDTQYF. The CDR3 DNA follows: TGTGCCAGCAGCGGCTTAGCGGGGGCTAGCACAGATACGCAGTATTTT.

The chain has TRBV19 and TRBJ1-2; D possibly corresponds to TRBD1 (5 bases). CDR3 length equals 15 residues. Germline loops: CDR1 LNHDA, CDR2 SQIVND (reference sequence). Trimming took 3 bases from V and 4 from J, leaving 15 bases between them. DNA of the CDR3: TGTGCCAGTAGTATCCCAGGCAGGGTAGGCTATGGCTACACCTTC. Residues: CASSIPGRVGYGYTF.

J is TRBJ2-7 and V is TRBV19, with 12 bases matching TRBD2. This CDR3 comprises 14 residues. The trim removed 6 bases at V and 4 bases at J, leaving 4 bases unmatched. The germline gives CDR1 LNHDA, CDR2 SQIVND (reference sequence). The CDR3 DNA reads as TGTGCCAGTAGGCGGACTAGCGGGGTTTACGAGCAGTACTTC. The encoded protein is CASRRTSGVYEQYF. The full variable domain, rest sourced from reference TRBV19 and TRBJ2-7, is DGGITQSPKYLFRKEGQNVTLSCEQNLNHDAMYWYRQDPGQGLRLIYYSQIVNDFQKGDIAEGYSVSREKKESFPLTVTSAQKNPTAFYLCASRRTSGVYEQYFGPGTRLTVT.

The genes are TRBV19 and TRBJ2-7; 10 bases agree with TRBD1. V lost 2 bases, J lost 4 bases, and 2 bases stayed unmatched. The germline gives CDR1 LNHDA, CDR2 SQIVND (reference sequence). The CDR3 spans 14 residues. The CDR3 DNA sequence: TGTGCCAGTAGTATAATGGACAGGGGGTACGAGCAGTACTTC. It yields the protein CASSIMDRGYEQYF. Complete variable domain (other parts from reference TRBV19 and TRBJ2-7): DGGITQSPKYLFRKEGQNVTLSCEQNLNHDAMYWYRQDPGQGLRLIYYSQIVNDFQKGDIAEGYSVSREKKESFPLTVTSAQKNPTAFYLCASSIMDRGYEQYFGPGTRLTVT.

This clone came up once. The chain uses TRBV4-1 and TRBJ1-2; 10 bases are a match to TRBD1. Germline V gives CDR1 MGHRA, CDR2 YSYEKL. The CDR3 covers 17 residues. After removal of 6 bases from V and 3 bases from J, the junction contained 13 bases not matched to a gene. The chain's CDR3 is CASSRLPTGGADYGYTF. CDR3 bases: TGCGCCAGCAGTCGATTACCGACAGGGGGCGCGGACTATGGCTACACCTTC.

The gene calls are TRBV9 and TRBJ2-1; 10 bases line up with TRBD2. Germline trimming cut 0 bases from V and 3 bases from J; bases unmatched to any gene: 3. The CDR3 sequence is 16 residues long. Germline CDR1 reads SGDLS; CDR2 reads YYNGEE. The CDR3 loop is CASSVELAGGYNEQFF. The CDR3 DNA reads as TGTGCCAGCAGCGTAGAGTTAGCGGGGGGCTACAATGAGCAGTTCTTC.

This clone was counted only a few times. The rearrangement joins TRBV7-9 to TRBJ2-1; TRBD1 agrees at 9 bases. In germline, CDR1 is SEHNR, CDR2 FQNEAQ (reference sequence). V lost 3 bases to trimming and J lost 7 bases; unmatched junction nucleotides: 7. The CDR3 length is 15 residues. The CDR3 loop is CASSFWVTGGNEQFF. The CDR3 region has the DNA TGTGCCAGCAGCTTTTGGGTGACAGGGGGAAATGAGCAGTTCTTC.

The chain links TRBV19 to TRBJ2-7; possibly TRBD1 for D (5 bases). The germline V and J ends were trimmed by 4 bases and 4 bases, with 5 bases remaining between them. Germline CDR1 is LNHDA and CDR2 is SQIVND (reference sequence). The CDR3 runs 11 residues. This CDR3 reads CASSTGYEQYF. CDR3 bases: TGTGCCAGTAGTACAGGGTACGAGCAGTACTTC.

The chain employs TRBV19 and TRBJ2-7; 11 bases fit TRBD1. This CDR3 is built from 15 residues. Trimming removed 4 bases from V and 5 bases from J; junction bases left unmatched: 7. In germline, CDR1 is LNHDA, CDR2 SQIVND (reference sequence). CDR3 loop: CASSTFGTGGNEQYF. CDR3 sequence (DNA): TGTGCCAGTAGTACCTTTGGGACAGGGGGTAACGAGCAGTACTTC.

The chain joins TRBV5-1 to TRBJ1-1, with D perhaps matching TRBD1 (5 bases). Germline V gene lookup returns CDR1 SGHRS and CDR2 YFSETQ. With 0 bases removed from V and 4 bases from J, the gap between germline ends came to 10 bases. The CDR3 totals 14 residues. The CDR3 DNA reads TGCGCCAGCAGCTTGGCCGGGGGGGGCACTGAAGCTTTCTTT. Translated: CASSLAGGGTEAFF.

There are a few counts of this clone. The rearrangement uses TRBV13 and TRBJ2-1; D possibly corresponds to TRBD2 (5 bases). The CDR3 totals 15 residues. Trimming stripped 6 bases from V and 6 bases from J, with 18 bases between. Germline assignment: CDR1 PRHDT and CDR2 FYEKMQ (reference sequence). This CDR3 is CASSRGYASVNEQFF. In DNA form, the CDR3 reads TGTGCCAGCAGTCGCGGGTACGCCTCAGTCAATGAGCAGTTCTTC.

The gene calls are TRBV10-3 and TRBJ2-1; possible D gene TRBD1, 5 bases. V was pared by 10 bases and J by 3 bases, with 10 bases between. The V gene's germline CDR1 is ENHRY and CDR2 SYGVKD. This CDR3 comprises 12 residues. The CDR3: CATQGIYNEQFF. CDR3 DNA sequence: TGTGCCACCCAGGGTATCTACAATGAGCAGTTCTTC.